This TCR beta chain was captured in a study of blood T cell repertoires in COVID-19. CDR3 length equals 15 residues. Per germline, CDR1 SGHDT and CDR2 YYEEEE. V shed 3 bases and J shed 1 base, with 11 bases lying between them. This clone showed up just a few times. Original handling: Estimation of nucleated cell counts relied on the amplification of reference gene primers. Assay used: immunoSEQ multiplex PCR; TCRdb lists only in-frame clones, some missing. V and J calls and clone size are copied from that table; D and trimming were computed from the DNA. The sample shows some 220,000 clones, 70% to 90% of them seen only once.

The clonotype comes from a woman younger than 30 who had recovered from COVID-19. J is TRBJ2-1 and V is TRBV5-6; D remains unclear. Material for sequencing was peripheral blood. As DNA, the CDR3 is TGTGCCAGCAGCTCCGTAATCGAGTCCTACAATGAGCAGTTCTTC. It encodes CASSSVIESYNEQFF.